The entry that follows covers one T cell receptor (beta chain) sequence. The antigen is not known. This sample was included in a study of cytomegalovirus exposure and HLA in healthy donors. Study conclusions and caveats: An apparent linkage of common viral pathogens to several of the most significant clusters emerged in a later analysis.

The PCR contained 60 Vbeta and 13 Jbeta primers. Profiling relied on immunoSEQ multiplex PCR, and the TCRdb table lists in-frame clones only, not all of them. The sample includes 190,000 or so clones, 75% to 85% of them seen just once. Trimming took 6 bases from V and 6 from J; bases not matched to a gene: 4. CDR3 length: 13 residues. CDR1 is MNHEY and CDR2 is SVGAGI in the germline V gene. The sample was PBMCs. This clonotype was obtained from a boy aged 10-17 years in good health and CMV-seronegative. The chain recombines TRBV6-5 with TRBJ1-2, with 10 bases aligning to TRBD1. CDR3 DNA sequence: TGTGCCAGCAGCTCTGGACAGGGGGATGGCTACACCTTC. This encodes CASSSGQGDGYTF.